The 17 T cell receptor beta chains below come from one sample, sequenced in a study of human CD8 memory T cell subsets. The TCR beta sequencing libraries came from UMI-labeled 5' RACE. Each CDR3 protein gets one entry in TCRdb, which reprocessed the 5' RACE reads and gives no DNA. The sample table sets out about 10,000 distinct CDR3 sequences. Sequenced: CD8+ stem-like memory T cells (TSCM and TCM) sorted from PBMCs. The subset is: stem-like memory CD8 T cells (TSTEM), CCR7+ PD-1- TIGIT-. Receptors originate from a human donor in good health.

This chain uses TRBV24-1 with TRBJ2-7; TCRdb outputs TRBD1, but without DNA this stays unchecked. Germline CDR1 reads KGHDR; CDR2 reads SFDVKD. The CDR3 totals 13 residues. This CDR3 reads CATQGTVSYEQYF.

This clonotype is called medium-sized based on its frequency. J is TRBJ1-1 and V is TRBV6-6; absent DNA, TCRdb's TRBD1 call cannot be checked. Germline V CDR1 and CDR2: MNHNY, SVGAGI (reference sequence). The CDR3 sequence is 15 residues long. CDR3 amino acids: CASSYYTGAATEAFF.

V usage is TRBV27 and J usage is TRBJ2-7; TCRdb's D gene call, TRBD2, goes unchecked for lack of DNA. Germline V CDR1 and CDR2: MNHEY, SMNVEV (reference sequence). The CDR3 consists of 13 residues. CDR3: CASSPSSSYEQYF.

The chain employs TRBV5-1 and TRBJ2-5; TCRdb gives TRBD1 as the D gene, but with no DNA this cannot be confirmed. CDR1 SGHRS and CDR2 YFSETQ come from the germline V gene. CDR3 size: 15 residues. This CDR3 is CASSTTGGRLETQYF. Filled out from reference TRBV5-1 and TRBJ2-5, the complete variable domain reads KAGVTQTPRYLIKTRGQQVTLSCSPISGHRSVSWYQQTPGQGLQFLFEYFSETQRNKGNFPGRFSGRQFSNSRSEMNVSTLELGDSALYLCASSTTGGRLETQYFGPGTRLLVL.

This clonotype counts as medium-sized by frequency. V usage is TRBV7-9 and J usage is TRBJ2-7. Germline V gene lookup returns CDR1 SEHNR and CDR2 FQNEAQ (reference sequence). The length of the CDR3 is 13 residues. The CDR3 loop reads CASSARTTTEQYF.

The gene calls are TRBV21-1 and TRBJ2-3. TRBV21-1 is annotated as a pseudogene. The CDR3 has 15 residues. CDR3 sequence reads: CASSKPGNPSDTQYF.

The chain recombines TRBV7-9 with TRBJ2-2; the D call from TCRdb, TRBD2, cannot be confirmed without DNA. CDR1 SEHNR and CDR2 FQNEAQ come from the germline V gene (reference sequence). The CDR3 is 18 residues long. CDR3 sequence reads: CASSSRASGRSNTGELFF.

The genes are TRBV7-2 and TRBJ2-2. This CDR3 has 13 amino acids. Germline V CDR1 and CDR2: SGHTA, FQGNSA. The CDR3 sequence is CASSLALGEELFF. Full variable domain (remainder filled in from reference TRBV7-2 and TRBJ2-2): GAGVSQSPSNKVTEKGKDVELRCDPISGHTALYWYRQSLGQGLEFLIYFQGNSAPDKSGLPSDRFSAERTGGSVSTLTIQRTQQEDSAVYLCASSLALGEELFFGEGSRLTVL.

The CDR3 sequence is CASSRGTGGTEAFF. The chain combines TRBV7-8 with TRBJ1-1; TCRdb lists TRBD1, though no DNA is available to test this call. CDR3 length: 14 amino acids. Germline-derived CDR1 and CDR2 are SGHVS and FQNEAQ.

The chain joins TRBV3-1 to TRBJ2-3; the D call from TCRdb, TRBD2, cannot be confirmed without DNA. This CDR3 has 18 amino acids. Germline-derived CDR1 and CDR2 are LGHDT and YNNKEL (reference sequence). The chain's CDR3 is CASSQFKTSGTSTDTQYF.

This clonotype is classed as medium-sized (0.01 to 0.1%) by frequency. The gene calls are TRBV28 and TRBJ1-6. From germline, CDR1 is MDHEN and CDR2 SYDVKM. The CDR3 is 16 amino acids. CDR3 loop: CASSLGGSSYNSPLHF.

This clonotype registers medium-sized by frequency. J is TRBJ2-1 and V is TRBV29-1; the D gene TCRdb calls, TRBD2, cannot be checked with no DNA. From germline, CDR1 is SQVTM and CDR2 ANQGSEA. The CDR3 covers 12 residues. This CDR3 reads CSVSSSGYEQFF.

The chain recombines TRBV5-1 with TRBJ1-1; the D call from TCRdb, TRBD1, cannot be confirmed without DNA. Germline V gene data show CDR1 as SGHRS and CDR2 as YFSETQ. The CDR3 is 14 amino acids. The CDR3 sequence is CASSPWDPNTEAFF.

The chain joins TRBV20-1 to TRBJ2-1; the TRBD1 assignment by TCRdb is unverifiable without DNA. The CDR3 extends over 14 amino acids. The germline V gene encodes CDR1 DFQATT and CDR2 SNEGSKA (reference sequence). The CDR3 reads CSARPEVGDNEQFF.

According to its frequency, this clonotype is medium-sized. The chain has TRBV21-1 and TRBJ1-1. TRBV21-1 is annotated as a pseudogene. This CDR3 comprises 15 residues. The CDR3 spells CASSKPAARRAEAFF.

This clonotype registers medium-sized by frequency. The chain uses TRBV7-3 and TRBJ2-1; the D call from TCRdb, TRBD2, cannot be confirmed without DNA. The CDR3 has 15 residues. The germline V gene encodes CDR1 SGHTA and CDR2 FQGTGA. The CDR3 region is CASSLTGLATNEQFF.

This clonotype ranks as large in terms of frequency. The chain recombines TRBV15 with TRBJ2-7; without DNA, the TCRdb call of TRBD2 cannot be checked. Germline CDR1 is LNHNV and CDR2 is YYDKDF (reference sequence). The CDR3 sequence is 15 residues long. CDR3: CATSPIQGGPYEQYF. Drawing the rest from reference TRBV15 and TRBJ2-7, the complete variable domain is DAMVIQNPRYQVTQFGKPVTLSCSQTLNHNVMYWYQQKSSQAPKLLFHYYDKDFNNEADTPDNFQSRRPNTSFCFLDIRSPGLGDTAMYLCATSPIQGGPYEQYFGPGTRLTVT.